The 32 T cell receptor beta chains presented below share a single source sample, sequenced in a study of blood T cell repertoires in COVID-19. Profiling relied on immunoSEQ multiplex PCR, and the TCRdb table lists in-frame clones only, not all of them. The sample shows just under 350,000 clones, about nine tenths of them seen only once. Sequencing used peripheral blood. The receptors derive from a woman aged 70-85 years with COVID-19, enrolled during active disease.

The rearrangement uses TRBV7-2 and TRBJ1-6, with D perhaps TRBD1 (6 bases). The CDR3 spans 19 residues. CDR1 is SGHTA and CDR2 is FQGNSA in the germline V gene. V lost 5 bases and J 8 bases, leaving 28 bases between the germline ends. CDR3 in amino acids: CASSIFSRWAGDMHSPLHF. CDR3 DNA: TGTGCCAGCAGCATTTTTTCGCGTTGGGCAGGGGATATGCATTCACCCCTCCACTTT.

V usage is TRBV2 and J usage is TRBJ2-1, with D possibly being TRBD2 (5 bases). Looked up from germline, CDR1 is SNHLY and CDR2 is FYNNEI. V dropped 3 bases and J dropped 9 bases, with 18 bases sitting between them. The CDR3 sequence is 15 residues long. In DNA form, the CDR3 reads TGTGCCAGCAGTGACGGTACACACCCCGGAGGTGAGCAGTTCTTC. The encoded protein is CASSDGTHPGGEQFF. The full variable domain, its missing parts supplied by reference TRBV2 and TRBJ2-1, is EPEVTQTPSHQVTQMGQEVILRCVPISNHLYFYWYRQILGQKVEFLVSFYNNEISEKSEIFDDQFSVERPDGSNFTLKIRSTKLEDSAMYFCASSDGTHPGGEQFFGPGTRLTVL.

The chain links TRBV28 to TRBJ2-1, with a possible D match to TRBD1 (6 bases). The V gene lost 8 bases and the J gene lost 6 bases, with 8 bases spanning the gap. The V gene's germline CDR1 is MDHEN and CDR2 SYDVKM. This CDR3 contains 11 residues. In nucleotides, the CDR3 is TGTGCCAGCTCCAGGGGCAATGAGCAGTTCTTC. It codes for CASSRGNEQFF.

The chain uses TRBV9 and TRBJ2-3; 13 positions agree with TRBD2. The CDR3 consists of 18 residues. Looked up from germline, CDR1 is SGDLS and CDR2 is YYNGEE. Trimming at V came to 0 bases and at J to 6 bases, leaving 10 bases not matched to a gene. CDR3 bases: TGTGCCAGCAGCGTAGAGTTGGGACTAGCGGGGTTTACCGATACGCAGTATTTT. Encoded protein: CASSVELGLAGFTDTQYF. The full variable domain, completed using reference TRBV9 and TRBJ2-3, is DSGVTQTPKHLITATGQRVTLRCSPRSGDLSVYWYQQSLDQGLQFLIQYYNGEERAKGNILERFSAQQFPDLHSELNLSSLELGDSALYFCASSVELGLAGFTDTQYFGPGTRLTVL.

The chain combines TRBV4-3 with TRBJ2-7; 10 nucleotides match TRBD1. The germline CDR1 and CDR2 sequences are LGHNA and YSLEER. This CDR3 is 15 amino acids long. With 1 base clipped from V and 5 bases from J, the junction kept 5 bases outside the gene matches. The CDR3: CASSQGQGALNEQYF. The CDR3 DNA sequence: TGCGCCAGCAGCCAAGGACAGGGGGCGCTTAACGAGCAGTACTTC.

This chain connects TRBV6-5 to TRBJ2-3; 12 nucleotides line up with TRBD2. In germline, CDR1 is MNHEY, CDR2 SVGAGI. The length of the CDR3 is 14 residues. Unmatched junction bases numbered 1, after V lost 8 bases and J lost 1 base. This CDR3 reads CASRTSGGTDTQYF. CDR3 coding DNA: TGTGCCAGCCGGACTAGCGGGGGCACAGATACGCAGTATTTT.

The rearrangement uses TRBV4-1 and TRBJ1-1, with D possibly being TRBD1 (6 bases). Germline CDR1 and CDR2: MGHRA and YSYEKL. CDR3 length: 15 amino acids. V gave up 5 bases and J gave up 3 bases, with 16 bases separating them. DNA of the CDR3: TGCGCCAGCAGCTCGACAGGTCTTATAGACACTGAAGCTTTCTTT. It encodes CASSSTGLIDTEAFF.

V and J are TRBV27 and TRBJ1-1; 7 nucleotides match TRBD1. Losses at the gene ends were 6 bases for V and 2 bases for J; bases not matched to a gene: 6. Germline V gene data show CDR1 as MNHEY and CDR2 as SMNVEV (reference sequence). The CDR3 covers 14 residues. CDR3 sequence reads: CASRPGGPNTEAFF. For the CDR3, the DNA is TGTGCCAGCAGGCCAGGGGGACCTAACACTGAAGCTTTCTTT.

This sequence joins TRBV13 and TRBJ2-3; 7 nucleotides line up with TRBD2. This CDR3 has 17 amino acids. V shed 5 bases, J shed 4 bases, and the junction held 15 bases outside the gene matches. CDR1 PRHDT and CDR2 FYEKMQ come from the germline V gene (reference sequence). DNA for the CDR3: TGTGCCAGCAGCAAAACCCGAGCGGGGATGGGCGCAGATACGCAGTATTTT. As protein: CASSKTRAGMGADTQYF.

The chain employs TRBV5-4 and TRBJ2-3, with D possibly matching TRBD1 (5 bases). This CDR3 is 14 amino acids long. V was trimmed by 3 bases and J by 6 bases, leaving 14 bases between them. Germline V gene data show CDR1 as SGHNT and CDR2 as YYREEE (reference sequence). The CDR3 loop reads CASSYTGPGDTQYF. The CDR3, as DNA: TGTGCCAGCAGCTATACAGGCCCTGGGGATACGCAGTATTTT.

The chain links TRBV4-1 to TRBJ2-1, with D unclear. The CDR3 contains 15 residues. The ends were cut back, 2 bases at V and 4 bases at J, with 12 bases in the middle. Germline V gene lookup returns CDR1 MGHRA and CDR2 YSYEKL. The DNA of the CDR3 is TGCGCCAGCAGCCAATTTACAGAAATTTACAATGAGCAGTTCTTC. It specifies CASSQFTEIYNEQFF.

Comment on this clone: The identical CDR3 is also encoded by other nucleotide sequences in the sample. J is TRBJ1-2 and V is TRBV5-1; tentatively, D is TRBD1 (5 bases). There are 11 residues in the CDR3. The germline gives CDR1 SGHRS, CDR2 YFSETQ. V was clipped by 6 bases and J by 5 bases, with 8 bases between them. CDR3 amino acids: CASTGGYGYTF. The CDR3 nucleotides are TGCGCCAGCACTGGGGGGTATGGCTACACCTTC.

The chain employs TRBV6-5 and TRBJ2-7, with D tentatively TRBD2 (6 bases). Per the germline V gene, CDR1 is MNHEY and CDR2 is SVGAGI. The CDR3 sequence is 15 residues long. With 6 bases removed from V and 2 bases from J, the gap between germline ends came to 17 bases. CDR3: CASRPSGASAYEQYF. As DNA, the CDR3 is TGTGCCAGCAGACCTTCCGGGGCTAGCGCCTACGAGCAGTACTTC.

The rearrangement uses TRBV4-1 and TRBJ2-1, with 7 bases identical to TRBD2. The CDR3 length is 18 residues. With 1 base clipped from V and 2 bases from J, the junction kept 11 bases outside the gene matches. Germline CDR1 and CDR2: MGHRA and YSYEKL. The CDR3 DNA is TGCGCCAGCAGCCAAGCTGATTTCTTAGGACTAGCCTACAATGAGCAGTTCTTC. Protein product: CASSQADFLGLAYNEQFF.

The V and J genes are TRBV5-1 and TRBJ2-7, with 10 bases matching TRBD2. CDR1 is SGHRS, CDR2 YFSETQ, per germline. V dropped 5 bases and J dropped 0; count of bases not matched to a gene: 14. The CDR3 is made up of 18 amino acids. In DNA form, the CDR3 reads TGCGCCAGCAGTCTTGGGTCTAGCGGGGGAAGGAGCTCCTACGAGCAGTACTTC. This translates into CASSLGSSGGRSSYEQYF.

The V and J genes are TRBV27 and TRBJ1-6; TRBD1 might be the D (6 bases). Trimming pared 5 bases from V and 9 bases from J, leaving 23 bases between. This CDR3 comprises 17 residues. The germline V gene encodes CDR1 MNHEY and CDR2 SMNVEV (reference sequence). CDR3 region: CASSLKTGSRLASPLHF. The DNA for the CDR3 is TGTGCCAGCAGTCTAAAAACAGGGTCCAGGCTGGCTTCACCCCTCCACTTT.

The V gene is TRBV6-6, the J gene TRBJ1-1; tentatively, D is TRBD1 (5 bases). The CDR3 has 13 amino acids. In germline, CDR1 is MNHNY, CDR2 SVGAGI (reference sequence). Trimming took 8 bases from V and 5 from J, leaving 15 bases between them. CDR3 in DNA: TGTGCCAGCGGGCGGCTGGCAGGGACTGAAGCTTTCTTT. Its protein is CASGRLAGTEAFF.

The gene calls are TRBV4-1 and TRBJ1-2; 10 bases map to TRBD1. There are 16 residues in the CDR3. Germline V gene sequence: CDR1 MGHRA, CDR2 YSYEKL. After removal of 4 bases from V and 0 bases from J, the junction contained 5 bases not matched to a gene. Here the CDR3 reads CASSLGQGTSNYGYTF. CDR3 in DNA: TGCGCCAGCAGCCTGGGACAGGGGACCTCTAACTATGGCTACACCTTC.

Only a few counts were recorded for this clone. V usage is TRBV2 and J usage is TRBJ2-1; D is possibly TRBD2 (5 bases). Trimming pared 7 bases from V and 0 bases from J, leaving 10 bases between. This CDR3 comprises 14 residues. Germline CDR1 is SNHLY and CDR2 is FYNNEI. CDR3 sequence: CASTEGSSYNEQFF. The CDR3 nucleotides read TGTGCCAGCACCGAAGGGAGCTCCTACAATGAGCAGTTCTTC.

The V call is TRBV28, the J call TRBJ1-2; TRBD1 is a possible D gene (5 bases). The germline gives CDR1 MDHEN, CDR2 SYDVKM. Trimming stripped 3 bases from V and 5 bases from J, with 19 bases between. The CDR3 runs 16 residues. The CDR3 sequence is CASSFGWIGGMYGYTF. The CDR3 DNA reads as TGTGCCAGCAGTTTTGGCTGGATTGGGGGGATGTATGGCTACACCTTC.

The genes are TRBV11-2 and TRBJ2-5; 14 positions match TRBD2. The CDR3 contains 19 residues. Germline trimming cut 3 bases from V and 5 bases from J; bases unmatched to any gene: 14. CDR1 SGHAT and CDR2 FQNNGV come from the germline V gene. This chain's CDR3 is CASSFRGLAGARGGETQYF. The CDR3, as DNA: TGTGCCAGCAGCTTTCGGGGACTAGCGGGGGCGCGGGGAGGGGAGACCCAGTACTTC.

The rearrangement joins TRBV10-3 to TRBJ1-1, with 7 bases matching TRBD1. The CDR3 sequence is 11 residues long. Looked up from germline, CDR1 is ENHRY and CDR2 is SYGVKD. The V gene end was trimmed by 11 bases and the J gene end by 4 bases; junction bases not matched to a gene: 4. CDR3 amino acids: CAAQGVTEAFF. CDR3 nucleotide sequence: TGTGCCGCTCAGGGGGTCACTGAAGCTTTCTTT.

The chain uses TRBV6-5 and TRBJ2-2; D is uncertain. Germline-derived CDR1 and CDR2 are MNHEY and SVGAGI. The V end was cut by 2 bases, the J end by 4 bases, with 11 bases between. CDR3 size: 15 residues. CDR3 residues: CASSYGQQSTGELFF. The DNA of the CDR3 is TGTGCCAGCAGTTACGGGCAGCAAAGCACCGGGGAGCTGTTTTTT.

The V and J genes are TRBV19 and TRBJ1-2, with TRBD1 as a possible D gene (6 bases). Deletions cut 7 bases from V and 1 base from J, with 13 bases between. Germline values: CDR1 LNHDA, CDR2 SQIVND (reference sequence). The CDR3 totals 14 residues. CDR3 in amino acids: CASKVGGLNYGYTF. The CDR3, as DNA: TGTGCCAGTAAAGTCGGGGGGCTTAACTATGGCTACACCTTC.

The V call is TRBV4-1, the J call TRBJ1-3, with 7 bases fitting TRBD1. The CDR3 has 18 residues. Looked up from germline, CDR1 is MGHRA and CDR2 is YSYEKL. The V and J ends lost 4 bases and 2 bases, in that order; junction bases with no gene match: 14. CDR3: CASSLKGGIGTAGNTIYF. The CDR3 region has the DNA TGCGCCAGCAGCCTCAAGGGGGGTATAGGGACAGCTGGAAACACCATATATTTT.

The chain is built from TRBV3-1 (or the pseudogene TRBV3-2) and TRBJ1-1; D possibly corresponds to TRBD1 (5 bases). This CDR3 is built from 17 residues. CDR1 and CDR2 (germline): LGHDT, YNNKEL (reference sequence). V was cut by 1 base and J by 0 bases, with 15 bases left in between. CDR3 amino acids: CASSQGQGLAMNTEAFF. As DNA, the CDR3 is TGTGCCAGCAGCCAAGGTCAGGGTCTGGCCATGAACACTGAAGCTTTCTTT.

The V gene is TRBV5-1, the J gene TRBJ2-5; maybe TRBD1 (5 bases). The CDR3 spans 13 residues. V lost 4 bases to trimming and J lost 2 bases, with 9 bases between them. Germline V gene lookup returns CDR1 SGHRS and CDR2 YFSETQ. The CDR3 sequence is CASSPQGQETQYF. Here the CDR3 DNA reads TGCGCCAGCAGCCCTCAGGGACAAGAGACCCAGTACTTC. The entire variable domain, with the rest obtained from reference TRBV5-1 and TRBJ2-5, is as follows: KAGVTQTPRYLIKTRGQQVTLSCSPISGHRSVSWYQQTPGQGLQFLFEYFSETQRNKGNFPGRFSGRQFSNSRSEMNVSTLELGDSALYLCASSPQGQETQYFGPGTRLLVL.

V gene TRBV6-6 combines with J gene TRBJ1-6; 8 nucleotides align to TRBD1. The CDR3 spans 18 residues. The trim removed 5 bases at V and 1 base at J, leaving 10 bases unmatched. Per the germline V gene, CDR1 is MNHNY and CDR2 is SVGAGI (reference sequence). Here the CDR3 reads CASSPDRVQRSYNSPLHF. CDR3 in DNA: TGTGCCAGCAGTCCGGACAGGGTCCAGAGGTCCTATAATTCACCCCTCCACTTT.

CDR3 DNA: TGTGCCAGCAGCCCTACAGGGGGCGGAAACACTGAAGCTTTCTTT. Its translation is CASSPTGGGNTEAFF. This rearrangement joins TRBV14 to TRBJ1-1, with 9 bases identical to TRBD1. The V segment lost 4 bases and the J segment 2 bases; nucleotides outside the gene matches: 5. Germline assignment: CDR1 SGHDN and CDR2 FVKESK. The CDR3 is 15 residues long.

The J gene is TRBJ1-5, the V gene TRBV6-5; 8 nucleotides agree with TRBD1. This CDR3 comprises 14 residues. The germline V gene encodes CDR1 MNHEY and CDR2 SVGAGI. V lost 6 bases and J lost 3; bases outside the gene matches: 4. The CDR3 region has the DNA TGTGCCAGCAGCGGGACAGGCCACAATCAGCCCCAGCATTTT. The encoded protein is CASSGTGHNQPQHF.

A word on this clone: Other nucleotide sequences from this sample produce the same CDR3. The chain couples TRBV5-1 to TRBJ2-2; TRBD2 matches at 10 bases. CDR1 SGHRS and CDR2 YFSETQ come from the germline V gene. This CDR3 is built from 16 residues. V gave up 4 bases and J gave up 2 bases; unmatched junction bases: 5. Here the CDR3 DNA reads TGCGCCAGCAGCCCGTTAGCGGGGGGAAACACCGGGGAGCTGTTTTTT. This translates into CASSPLAGGNTGELFF.

The chain combines TRBV7-3 with TRBJ1-6; weak D call: TRBD1 (5 bases). The CDR3 extends over 13 amino acids. V lost 5 bases, J lost 6 bases, and 8 bases lay in between. Germline CDR1 SGHTA, CDR2 FQGTGA. CDR3 DNA: TGTGCCAGCAGCCCGGGACTTAATTCACCCCTCCACTTT. It yields the protein CASSPGLNSPLHF.